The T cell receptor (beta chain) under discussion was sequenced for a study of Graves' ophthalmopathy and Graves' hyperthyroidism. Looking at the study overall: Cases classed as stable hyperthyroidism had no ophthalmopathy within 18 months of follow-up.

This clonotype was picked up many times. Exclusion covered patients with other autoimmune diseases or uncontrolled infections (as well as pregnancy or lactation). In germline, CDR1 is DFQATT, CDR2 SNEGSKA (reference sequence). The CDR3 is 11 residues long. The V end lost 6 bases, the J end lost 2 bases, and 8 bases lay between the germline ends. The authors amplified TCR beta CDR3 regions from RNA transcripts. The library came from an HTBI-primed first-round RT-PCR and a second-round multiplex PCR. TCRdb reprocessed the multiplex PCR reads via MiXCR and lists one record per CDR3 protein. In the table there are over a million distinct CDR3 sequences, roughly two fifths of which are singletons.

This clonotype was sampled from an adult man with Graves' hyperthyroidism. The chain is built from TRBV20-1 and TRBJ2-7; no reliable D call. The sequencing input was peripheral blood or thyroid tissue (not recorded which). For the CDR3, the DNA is TGCAGTGCCGCCGGGCCCTACGAGCAGTACTTC. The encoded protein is CSAAGPYEQYF.